The rows below give T cell receptor beta chains drawn from one sample of a study of CD8+CD57+ T cells in acquired aplastic anemia. TCRdb called the reads again in MiXCR, with one record for every CDR3 protein. Of roughly 250,000 distinct CDR3 sequences in the sample, roughly 80% were seen once. Source material: sorted CD4+, CD8+, or CD8+CD57+ T cells (not recorded which) from PBMCs. The receptors come from a human donor with aplastic anemia. CDR3s leave out the opening cysteine and the closing phenylalanine or tryptophan.

V gene | CDR3 protein
TRBV5-4 | ASSFTTGIGNQPQH
TRBV7-9 | AVLGGPEKQY
TRBV7-3 | ASSMGQGDNSPL
TRBV11-1 | ASSLDHTTKETQY
TRBV7-9 | ASNERWYNGELH
TRBV11-3 | ASSCGQASNYGYT
TRBV7-8 | ASSLTAGGTARST
TRBV9 | ASNGASNTGELF
TRBV2 | ASRLQGAQY
TRBV5-1 | ASSGGSTYDTQY
TRBV20-1 | SASSFGQGGGTEAF
TRBV10-3 | AISGSDAGGTQPQH
TRBV14 | ASSHQRSGGSVEQF
TRBV15 | ATSRVSLSYTQY
TRBV9 | ASSQGGGRGNDEQF
TRBV7-2 | ASGGAGGAHY
TRBV7-9 | ASSFRGSGGGDQY
TRBV2 | ASSDGGIHEQF
TRBV5-4 | ASSIASQQETQY
TRBV2 | ASSEEPGLRQPQH
TRBV7-9 | ASSRRDLRSGNTEAF
TRBV2 | ASSALQGGYNEQF